The TCR beta chain described here comes from a study of Graves' ophthalmopathy and Graves' hyperthyroidism. The study, taken as a whole, reports: Ophthalmopathy and stable hyperthyroidism were discriminated by a 13-signature model, with over 85% sensitivity and around 77% specificity. Most thyroid clonotypes with frequency above 0.001 were detected in blood too.

Other autoimmune diseases, uncontrolled infections, pregnancy or lactation led to the exclusion of patients. PBMCs were density-gradient isolated from around 9.2 ml fresh blood. The sample holds many counts of this clonotype. The antigen is unknown. The CDR3 is 14 residues long. The V gene lost 0 bases and the J gene lost 6 bases, with 12 bases spanning the gap. Germline V gene sequence: CDR1 MGHRA, CDR2 YSYEKL. RNA served as the template for amplifying TCR beta CDR3 regions. The library came from an HTBI-primed first-round RT-PCR and a second-round multiplex PCR. TCRdb reprocessed the multiplex PCR reads with MiXCR, giving one entry per CDR3 protein. Of 600,000 to 650,000 distinct CDR3 sequences in the sample, 20% to 25% were seen once.

The material sequenced was peripheral blood. The TCR comes from a woman in her late teens or twenties with stable Graves' hyperthyroidism. Some clones in this sample may be carry-over from other donors' samples. This chain connects TRBV4-1 to TRBJ2-7; D is tentatively TRBD1 or TRBD2 (5 bases each). The CDR3 reads CASSQDRGAGEQYF. DNA of the CDR3: TGCGCCAGCAGCCAAGATCGTGGGGCGGGCGAGCAGTACTTC.